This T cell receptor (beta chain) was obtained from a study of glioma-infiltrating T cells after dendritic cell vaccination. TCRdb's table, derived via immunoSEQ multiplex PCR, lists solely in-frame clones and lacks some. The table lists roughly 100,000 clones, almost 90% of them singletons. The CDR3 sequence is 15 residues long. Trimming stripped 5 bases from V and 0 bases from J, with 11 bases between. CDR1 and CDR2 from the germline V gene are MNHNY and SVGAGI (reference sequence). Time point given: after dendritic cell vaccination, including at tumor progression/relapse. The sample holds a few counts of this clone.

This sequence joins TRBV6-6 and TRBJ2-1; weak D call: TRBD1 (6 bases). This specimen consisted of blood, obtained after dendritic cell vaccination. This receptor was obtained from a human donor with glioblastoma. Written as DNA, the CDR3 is TGTGCCAGCAGTCCCCAGGGGTCCTCCTACAATGAGCAGTTCTTC. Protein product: CASSPQGSSYNEQFF.